Below are 8 T cell receptor beta chains sequenced from a single sample in a study of blood T cell repertoires in COVID-19. Sequencing was performed with immunoSEQ multiplex PCR; in TCRdb, only in-frame clones are kept and a portion is missing. This sample has over 400,000 clones; 88% occur once, and the top ten carry just over 8%. The sample was PBMCs or T cells enriched from blood (not recorded which). The receptor set was obtained from a woman in her sixties who had recovered from COVID-19.

This sequence joins TRBV5-1 and TRBJ2-7, with D uncertain. The CDR3 covers 13 residues. In germline, CDR1 is SGHRS, CDR2 YFSETQ. Trimming left V 9 bases short and J 1 base short, with 14 bases between. The CDR3 region is CATPRTFSYEQYV. The CDR3 nucleotides read TGCGCCACCCCGAGAACTTTTTCCTACGAGCAGTACGTC.

This rearrangement joins TRBV2 to TRBJ2-1; D is possibly TRBD2 (6 bases). Trimming pared 3 bases from V and 8 bases from J, leaving 8 bases between. Germline V lookup: CDR1 SNHLY, CDR2 FYNNEI. The CDR3 totals 12 residues. The CDR3 nucleotides read TGTGCCAGCAGTGAGGGGGACTATGAGCAGTTCTTC. This sequence encodes CASSEGDYEQFF.

The chain employs TRBV30 and TRBJ2-3, with 10 positions matching TRBD1. With 8 bases clipped from V and 6 bases from J, the junction kept 8 bases outside the gene matches. The CDR3 has 13 amino acids. From germline, CDR1 is GTSNPN and CDR2 SVGIG (reference sequence). This CDR3 reads CARRQGAGDTQYF. As DNA, the CDR3 is TGTGCCAGACGACAGGGGGCAGGGGATACGCAGTATTTT.

This rearrangement joins TRBV6-5 to TRBJ1-5; D perhaps matches TRBD1 (6 bases). V was cut by 4 bases and J by 9 bases, with 16 bases left in between. Per germline, CDR1 MNHEY and CDR2 SVGAGI. This CDR3 comprises 14 residues. The CDR3 nucleotides read TGTGCCAGCAGTTCGGGTCAGGGAGGGGGGCCCCAGCATTTT. Encoded protein: CASSSGQGGGPQHF.

This clone occurred a few times. The rearrangement joins TRBV6-5 to TRBJ1-2; 7 bases align to TRBD1. V gave up 6 bases and J gave up 4 bases; unmatched junction bases: 11. The germline gives CDR1 MNHEY, CDR2 SVGAGI. The CDR3 runs 15 residues. CDR3 region: CASRLSQGGGYGYTF. As DNA, the CDR3 is TGTGCCAGCAGGCTATCTCAGGGGGGAGGCTATGGCTACACCTTC.

On this clone: Additional DNA sequences in this sample encode the identical CDR3. The V gene is TRBV30, the J gene TRBJ1-5; TRBD1 might be the D (5 bases). The V and J ends lost 3 bases and 4 bases respectively, with 10 bases between them. CDR1 GTSNPN and CDR2 SVGIG come from the germline V gene (reference sequence). This CDR3 has 13 residues. The CDR3 region has the DNA TGTGCCTGGAGCCGACAGAATAATCAGCCCCAGCATTTT. It yields the protein CAWSRQNNQPQHF.

This clone has a single count. This chain links TRBV5-1 with TRBJ1-6; the match to TRBD1 covers 7 bases. V dropped 0 bases and J dropped 5; count of bases not matched to a gene: 5. From germline, CDR1 is SGHRS and CDR2 YFSETQ. There are 16 residues in the CDR3. CDR3 nucleotide sequence: TGCGCCAGCAGCTTGGCCGTAGGGGGCAATAATTCACCCCTCCACTTT. Protein sequence: CASSLAVGGNNSPLHF.

In DNA, the CDR3 is TGTGCCAGCTTTGGACAGAATAATGAAAAACTGTTTTTT. It is translated as CASFGQNNEKLFF. The chain uses TRBV18 and TRBJ1-4, with a possible D match to TRBD1 (6 bases). The CDR3 covers 13 residues. The V end was cut by 7 bases, the J end by 4 bases, with 10 bases between. From germline, CDR1 is KGHSH and CDR2 LQKENI.